The next 22 T cell receptor beta chains were all read from a single sample in a study of Ad26.COV2.S vaccination and SARS-CoV-2 variants. Sequencing used immunoSEQ multiplex PCR; TCRdb keeps in-frame clones, though not all of them. In the table there are approximately 450,000 clones, about 93% of which are singletons. Treatment denoted: around 19 received Ad26.COV2.S at low or high dose, single or two shots; roughly 5 received placebo; per-sample allocation not given. Material that was analyzed had been drawn on day 63 after the first vaccine or placebo injection. Sequencing was performed on peripheral blood, taken in a trial of Ad26.COV2.S vaccine versus placebo. These TCRs come from a person aged 18-60 years who received the Ad26.COV2.S COVID-19 vaccine or a placebo.

The rearrangement uses TRBV9 and TRBJ2-1; 11 positions match TRBD2. The CDR3 runs to 20 residues. Looked up from germline, CDR1 is SGDLS and CDR2 is YYNGEE. The junction had 11 bases not matched to a gene; V was cut back by 0 bases and J by 0 bases. The CDR3 spells CASSVGPGTSGARSYNEQFF. In DNA, the CDR3 is TGTGCCAGCAGCGTAGGTCCAGGGACTAGCGGAGCCCGCTCCTACAATGAGCAGTTCTTC.

This chain connects TRBV7-2 to TRBJ1-5; D may be TRBD1 (5 bases). CDR3 length: 15 amino acids. CDR1 and CDR2 (germline): SGHTA, FQGNSA. V lost 1 base to trimming and J lost 0 bases, with 7 bases between them. This CDR3 reads CASSLEGISNQPQHF. CDR3 nucleotides: TGTGCCAGCAGCTTAGAGGGGATTAGCAATCAGCCCCAGCATTTT.

This sequence joins TRBV28 and TRBJ2-5; D gene unclear. The V end lost 4 bases, the J end lost 5 bases, and 8 bases lay between the germline ends. Germline lookup yields CDR1 MDHEN and CDR2 SYDVKM. This CDR3 is 12 amino acids long. DNA for the CDR3: TGTGCCAGCAGTTCCCGAAGGGAGACCCAGTACTTC. This codes for CASSSRRETQYF.

The V and J genes are TRBV5-1 and TRBJ2-1; 9 bases agree with TRBD2. The germline V gene encodes CDR1 SGHRS and CDR2 YFSETQ. After removal of 4 bases from V and 5 bases from J, the junction contained 13 bases not matched to a gene. The CDR3 extends over 17 amino acids. The CDR3 bases are TGCGCCAGCAGCCAGGTGTGGGTAGCGGGAGATCACAATGAGCAGTTCTTC. As protein: CASSQVWVAGDHNEQFF.

The rearrangement joins TRBV3-1 (or the pseudogene TRBV3-2) to TRBJ2-6; D not certain. The V end was cut by 2 bases, the J end by 1 base, with 3 bases between. This CDR3 contains 14 residues. Germline values: CDR1 LGHDT, CDR2 YNNKEL (reference sequence). The CDR3 is CASSQRSGANVLTF. DNA of the CDR3: TGTGCCAGCAGCCAAAGGTCTGGGGCCAACGTCCTGACTTTC.

The chain couples TRBV14 to TRBJ1-2; no definite D call. The CDR3 totals 13 residues. The germline gives CDR1 SGHDN, CDR2 FVKESK. V dropped 2 bases and J dropped 7 bases, with 11 bases sitting between them. The CDR3 bases are TGTGCCAGCAGCCAATTGGCCGAGGTTGGCTACACCTTC. Translation: CASSQLAEVGYTF. The variable domain in full, with the rest retrieved from reference TRBV14 and TRBJ1-2, is EAGVTQFPSHSVIEKGQTVTLRCDPISGHDNLYWYRRVMGKEIKFLLHFVKESKQDESGMPNNRFLAERTGGTYSTLKVQPAELEDSGVYFCASSQLAEVGYTFGSGTRLTVV.

The chain joins TRBV6-5 to TRBJ2-7, with a tentative D call TRBD2 (5 bases). V lost 6 bases, J lost 0 bases, and 15 bases lay in between. The CDR3 extends over 15 amino acids. CDR1 is MNHEY, CDR2 SVGAGI, per germline. CDR3 sequence reads: CASRDSETFSYEQYF. CDR3 nucleotide sequence: TGTGCCAGCAGGGATAGCGAGACCTTCTCCTACGAGCAGTACTTC.

J is TRBJ1-6 and V is TRBV27; D remains unclear. The CDR3 consists of 12 residues. V lost 3 bases and J 5 bases, leaving 2 bases between the germline ends. CDR1 is MNHEY and CDR2 is SMNVEV in the germline V gene (reference sequence). The CDR3 DNA is TGTGCCAGCAGTTTTAATAATTCACCCCTCCACTTT. Amino acids: CASSFNNSPLHF.

The rearrangement links TRBV10-2 to TRBJ2-1, with 11 bases lining up with TRBD2. V lost 4 bases, J lost 8 bases, and 10 bases stayed unmatched. CDR3 length: 16 amino acids. Germline V CDR1 and CDR2: WSHSY, SAAADI. CDR3 nucleotides: TGCGCCAGCAGTGTACTAGCGGGAGTTTTAGCCCATGAGCAGTTCTTC. It specifies CASSVLAGVLAHEQFF.

This chain connects TRBV12-3 or TRBV12-4 to TRBJ1-6, with a weak D call TRBD1 (5 bases). The CDR3 is 13 residues long. Trimming took off 8 bases at V and 0 bases at J, with 5 bases between the two ends. The DNA of the CDR3 is TGTGCCAGCGGGGGCTCCTATAATTCACCCCTCCACTTT. This codes for CASGGSYNSPLHF.

The gene calls are TRBV28 and TRBJ1-2; no clear D gene. Germline assignment: CDR1 MDHEN and CDR2 SYDVKM. The CDR3 is 14 residues long. V lost 6 bases and J 4 bases, leaving 15 bases between the germline ends. CDR3 loop: CASRKIGAIYGYTF. The CDR3 DNA sequence: TGTGCCAGCAGGAAGATCGGAGCTATCTATGGCTACACCTTC.

The gene calls are TRBV19 and TRBJ1-5; 11 nucleotides match TRBD1. This CDR3 has 13 residues. CDR1 LNHDA and CDR2 SQIVND come from the germline V gene (reference sequence). Germline trimming cut 11 bases from V and 5 bases from J; bases unmatched to any gene: 5. The CDR3 DNA sequence: TGTGCCTCGGGGACAGGGGGAGATCAGCCCCAGCATTTT. Its translation: CASGTGGDQPQHF.

The chain carries TRBV19 and TRBJ1-2; D is possibly TRBD1 (5 bases). Trimming removed 3 bases from V and 4 bases from J, with 15 bases in between. The CDR3 is 15 residues long. Germline lookup yields CDR1 LNHDA and CDR2 SQIVND (reference sequence). In DNA form, the CDR3 reads TGTGCCAGTAGTATCGACGGCAGGGAGGGCTATGGCTACACCTTC. Protein product: CASSIDGREGYGYTF.

Comments on this clone: The junction and the germline gene differ at one end; a read error may be behind it. The J gene is TRBJ2-1, the V gene TRBV6-2 or TRBV6-3; 7 bases fit TRBD2. This CDR3 comprises 18 residues. Per the germline V gene, CDR1 is MNHEY and CDR2 is SVGEGT. CDR3: CASTYYPLTGGARNEQFF. DNA of the CDR3: TGTGCCAGCACTTACTACCCCTTGACGGGAGGTGCTAGGAATGAGCAGTTCTTC.

This clone has a single count. The chain links TRBV7-9 to TRBJ1-2; 10 bases are a match to TRBD1. V shed 2 bases, J shed 8 bases, and the junction held 8 bases outside the gene matches. This CDR3 has 15 residues. Germline V CDR1 and CDR2: SEHNR, FQNEAQ (reference sequence). CDR3 sequence: CASSLLGTGVSGYTF. The CDR3 DNA is TGTGCCAGCAGCTTACTGGGGACAGGGGTGTCCGGCTACACCTTC.

The chain recombines TRBV3-1 (or the pseudogene TRBV3-2) with TRBJ2-5, with D unresolved. CDR1 is LGHDT and CDR2 is YNNKEL in the germline V gene (reference sequence). V was trimmed by 3 bases and J by 4 bases, leaving 21 bases between them. The CDR3 has 17 amino acids. As DNA, the CDR3 is TGTGCCAGCAGCCATACCGGGCCGGTAGTCAATGTAGAGACCCAGTACTTC. It yields the protein CASSHTGPVVNVETQYF.

The genes are TRBV12-3 or TRBV12-4 and TRBJ2-7; TRBD1 is a possible D gene (6 bases). The CDR3 contains 13 residues. The germline V and J ends were trimmed by 6 bases and 6 bases, with 15 bases remaining between them. The CDR3 loop is CASSFGQNGEQYF. The CDR3 nucleotides are TGTGCCAGCAGCTTTGGACAGAACGGCGAGCAGTACTTC.

The genes are TRBV4-1 and TRBJ1-6, with 7 nucleotides matching TRBD1. With V trimmed by 4 bases and J by 7 bases, 4 bases remained unmatched. The V gene's germline CDR1 is MGHRA and CDR2 YSYEKL. The CDR3 extends over 14 amino acids. CDR3 sequence: CASSRDRANSPLHF. The CDR3 region has the DNA TGCGCCAGCAGCCGAGACAGGGCCAATTCACCCCTCCACTTT.

The chain couples TRBV19 to TRBJ2-7; TRBD2 matches at 7 bases. The CDR3 loop spans 13 amino acids. Germline CDR1 and CDR2: LNHDA and SQIVND (reference sequence). With V trimmed by 5 bases and J by 3 bases, 4 bases remained unmatched. In DNA, the CDR3 is TGTGCCAGTAGTGAGGGACTAAACTACGAGCAGTACTTC. Amino acid sequence: CASSEGLNYEQYF.

The rearrangement links TRBV27 to TRBJ1-4; no reliable D call. The germline V gene has CDR1 MNHEY and CDR2 SMNVEV (reference sequence). Deletions cut 8 bases from V and 8 bases from J, with 21 bases between. The CDR3 extends over 15 amino acids. CDR3 in DNA: TGTGCCAGCGGTTCCTTGGGCGATGGCGACGAAAAACTGTTTTTT. Translating gives CASGSLGDGDEKLFF.

CDR3 loop: CASSLEAKGEAFF. The CDR3 coding sequence is TGTGCCAGCAGCTTGGAGGCTAAGGGTGAAGCTTTCTTT. This chain connects TRBV7-9 to TRBJ1-1, with no clear D. CDR3 length: 13 amino acids. V was clipped by 3 bases and J by 7 bases, with 12 bases between them. Germline V gene lookup returns CDR1 SEHNR and CDR2 FQNEAQ (reference sequence).

The chain joins TRBV28 to TRBJ1-4, with D perhaps TRBD1 (6 bases). The CDR3 consists of 13 residues. Per germline, CDR1 MDHEN and CDR2 SYDVKM. V shed 6 bases and J shed 11 bases, with 16 bases lying between them. The CDR3 bases are TGTGCCAGCAGAGAAGGACAGAATGGGAAACTGTTTTTT. Its protein is CASREGQNGKLFF.